This TCR beta chain was identified during a study of blood T cell repertoires in COVID-19. Study information: Nucleic acid was either cDNA or gDNA, and it came from T cells, B-cell-depleted T cells, or PBMCs.

Cohort allocation depended upon clinical history that participants reported. Each recovered donor of Cohort 3 presented with two negative PCRs, clearance, or symptom resolution. The germline V gene has CDR1 SGDLS and CDR2 YYNGEE. This CDR3 is built from 14 residues. The V gene end was trimmed by 3 bases and the J gene end by 3 bases; junction bases not matched to a gene: 5. Source study methods: Amplifying reference gene primers gave estimates of nucleated cell counts. Repertoires were generated with immunoSEQ multiplex PCR, while TCRdb's copy carries only in-frame clones and drops some. D and trimming were read from the DNA, whereas the V and J calls and clone size are those reported in that table. The sample contains about 350,000 clones, about 90% of which appear only once.

The sequence was obtained from a young woman who had recovered from COVID-19. The V and J genes are TRBV9 and TRBJ2-7, with 8 bases fitting TRBD2. Sequenced input: PBMCs or T cells enriched from blood (not recorded which). Here the CDR3 reads CASSASGGGYEQYF. The CDR3 DNA follows: TGTGCCAGCAGCGCCAGCGGGGGAGGCTACGAGCAGTACTTC.